One sample yielded the 27 T cell receptor beta chains listed below, sequenced in a study of Ad26.COV2.S vaccination and SARS-CoV-2 variants. Sample treatment: about 20 received Ad26.COV2.S at low or high dose, single or two shots; roughly 5 received placebo; per-sample allocation not given. The samples were gathered on day 63 after the first injection of vaccine or placebo. The method was immunoSEQ multiplex PCR; TCRdb's version includes in-frame clones alone and lacks a portion of them. The sample holds about 350,000 clones, roughly 84% seen once. Specimen: peripheral blood, collected in a trial of Ad26.COV2.S vaccine versus placebo. Source of these receptors: a person aged 18 to 65 who received the Ad26.COV2.S COVID-19 vaccine or a placebo.

The chain recombines TRBV12-3 or TRBV12-4 with TRBJ1-3, with no clear D. V gave up 6 bases and J gave up 0 bases, with 6 bases separating them. CDR3 length equals 13 residues. The chain's CDR3 is CASSPLSGNTIYF. The CDR3 bases are TGTGCCAGCAGCCCCCTCTCTGGAAACACCATATATTTT.

The V gene is TRBV5-1, the J gene TRBJ2-3, with a tentative D call TRBD1 (5 bases). The CDR3 has 16 residues. In germline, CDR1 is SGHRS, CDR2 YFSETQ. Trimming took off 4 bases at V and 0 bases at J, with 15 bases between the two ends. CDR3 coding DNA: TGCGCCAGCAGCCAATCCAGGGTTGGGAGCACAGATACGCAGTATTTT. The encoded protein is CASSQSRVGSTDTQYF.

The CDR3 region is CASSHLPGTGSYEQFF. Here the CDR3 DNA reads TGTGCCAGCAGCCACTTGCCCGGGACAGGGAGCTATGAGCAGTTCTTC. The chain recombines TRBV5-5 with TRBJ2-1, with 9 bases aligning to TRBD1. CDR3 length: 16 residues. From germline, CDR1 is SGHKS and CDR2 YYEKEE (reference sequence). After removal of 4 bases from V and 8 bases from J, the junction contained 13 bases not matched to a gene. Complete variable domain (other parts from reference TRBV5-5 and TRBJ2-1): DAGVTQSPTHLIKTRGQQVTLRCSPISGHKSVSWYQQVLGQGPQFIFQYYEKEERGRGNFPDRFSARQFPNYSSELNVNALLLGDSALYLCASSHLPGTGSYEQFFGPGTRLTVL.

The count of this clone is one. The chain is built from TRBV30 and TRBJ1-3; D not resolved. This CDR3 has 15 amino acids. V lost 2 bases to trimming and J lost 0 bases, with 11 bases between them. CDR1 GTSNPN and CDR2 SVGIG come from the germline V gene (reference sequence). CDR3 sequence (DNA): TGTGCCTGGAGTTTCCTACAGAGCTCTGGAAACACCATATATTTT. This gives the protein CAWSFLQSSGNTIYF.

This chain links TRBV2 with TRBJ1-1; D is ambiguous. The germline V gene encodes CDR1 SNHLY and CDR2 FYNNEI. The ends were cut back, 3 bases at V and 5 bases at J, with 16 bases in the middle. CDR3 length equals 15 residues. The CDR3 region is CASSESRFGVTEAFF. The CDR3 region has the DNA TGTGCCAGCAGTGAGAGTAGGTTCGGCGTAACTGAAGCTTTCTTT.

This clone was counted once. This sample also contains other DNA sequences that code for the same CDR3. This chain links TRBV5-1 with TRBJ2-3, with D tentatively TRBD1 (5 bases). The germline gives CDR1 SGHRS, CDR2 YFSETQ. The length of the CDR3 is 14 residues. V shed 0 bases and J shed 5 bases, with 10 bases lying between them. CDR3 in DNA: TGCGCCAGCAGCTTGGGGCAGGGTGGAGATACGCAGTATTTT. This codes for CASSLGQGGDTQYF.

The chain links TRBV2 to TRBJ1-1; TRBD1 might be the D (5 bases). This CDR3 has 12 amino acids. Trimming took 7 bases from V and 4 from J, leaving 10 bases between them. CDR1 is SNHLY and CDR2 is FYNNEI in the germline V gene. In nucleotides, the CDR3 is TGTGCCAGCACCGGGGACCGCACTGAAGCTTTCTTT. Translation gives CASTGDRTEAFF.

The V and J genes are TRBV19 and TRBJ2-1; 10 bases agree with TRBD1. The CDR3 is 16 amino acids. CDR1 LNHDA and CDR2 SQIVND come from the germline V gene (reference sequence). V shed 5 bases, J shed 7 bases, and the junction held 11 bases outside the gene matches. CDR3: CASSAETGQGRNEQFF. In DNA form, the CDR3 reads TGTGCCAGTAGTGCCGAAACGGGACAGGGGCGAAATGAGCAGTTCTTC.

The rearrangement uses TRBV9 and TRBJ1-1; unclear D gene. Per the germline V gene, CDR1 is SGDLS and CDR2 is YYNGEE. The V end was cut by 0 bases, the J end by 8 bases, with 23 bases between. The CDR3 length is 17 residues. The CDR3 nucleotides are TGTGCCAGCAGCGTAGCTCCTTGGGAAGCCCGTGATCAGGAAGCTTTCTTT. It translates to CASSVAPWEARDQEAFF. Full variable domain (rest looked up from reference TRBV9 and TRBJ1-1): DSGVTQTPKHLITATGQRVTLRCSPRSGDLSVYWYQQSLDQGLQFLIQYYNGEERAKGNILERFSAQQFPDLHSELNLSSLELGDSALYFCASSVAPWEARDQEAFFGQGTRLTVV.

This chain links TRBV19 with TRBJ2-3, with D possibly being TRBD1 (6 bases). CDR1 LNHDA and CDR2 SQIVND come from the germline V gene (reference sequence). The germline V and J ends were trimmed by 4 bases and 1 base, with 15 bases remaining between them. The CDR3 is 16 residues long. The CDR3 region has the DNA TGTGCCAGTAGTACCCCAGGGGCTGGGGGCACAGATACGCAGTATTTT. This codes for CASSTPGAGGTDTQYF.

The sample holds a few counts of this clone. V usage is TRBV5-4 and J usage is TRBJ2-7, with TRBD1 matching over 7 bases. The CDR3 runs to 15 residues. J gave up 0 bases and V 4 bases, and 7 bases lay outside the gene matches. Germline CDR1 reads SGHNT; CDR2 reads YYREEE (reference sequence). As DNA, the CDR3 is TGTGCCAGCAGCAAGGGACAGACCTACTCCTACGAGCAGTACTTC. Protein sequence: CASSKGQTYSYEQYF.

V and J are TRBV11-2 and TRBJ1-2; 7 bases align to TRBD1. V lost 0 bases to trimming and J lost 8 bases; unmatched junction nucleotides: 9. The germline CDR1 and CDR2 sequences are SGHAT and FQNNGV. This CDR3 contains 15 residues. The CDR3 region is CASSLDEGGGRGYTF. The CDR3 DNA is TGTGCCAGCAGCTTAGATGAAGGGGGCGGCAGAGGCTACACCTTC.

The J gene is TRBJ2-1, the V gene TRBV5-6; 7 bases are shared with TRBD1. The trim removed 2 bases at V and 10 bases at J, leaving 9 bases unmatched. This CDR3 is 14 amino acids long. Germline V gives CDR1 SGHDT, CDR2 YYEEEE. The chain's CDR3 is CASSLSDRFYEQFF. The CDR3 DNA follows: TGTGCCAGCAGCTTATCGGACAGGTTTTACGAGCAGTTCTTC.

The rearrangement uses TRBV2 and TRBJ2-3; 8 bases are a match to TRBD1. Germline CDR1 reads SNHLY; CDR2 reads FYNNEI. V dropped 3 bases and J dropped 0; count of bases not matched to a gene: 8. The CDR3 has 17 residues. CDR3 nucleotide sequence: TGTGCCAGCAGTGACTTCGGGACAGGTTCTAGCACAGATACGCAGTATTTT. The encoded protein is CASSDFGTGSSTDTQYF.

This clone occurred a few times. CDR3 bases: TGTGCCAGCAGTTACGACTCCCGCTCCTACGAGCAGTACTTC. It specifies CASSYDSRSYEQYF. The chain is built from TRBV6-5 and TRBJ2-7, with D unclear. The CDR3 covers 14 residues. Trimming removed 2 bases at V and 0 bases at J, with 8 bases between. Per germline, CDR1 MNHEY and CDR2 SVGAGI.

Comment on this clone: Other DNA sequences in the sample encode the same CDR3. This chain uses TRBV3-1 (or the pseudogene TRBV3-2) with TRBJ1-4; no firm D call. Germline values: CDR1 LGHDT, CDR2 YNNKEL (reference sequence). Trimming took 4 bases from V and 5 from J, leaving 11 bases between them. This CDR3 region has 14 residues. For the CDR3, the DNA is TGTGCCAGCAGCCCTCCCGGCCCCAATGAAAAACTGTTTTTT. It yields the protein CASSPPGPNEKLFF.

The chain combines TRBV11-2 with TRBJ2-7; D perhaps matches TRBD1 (6 bases). The V gene's germline CDR1 is SGHAT and CDR2 FQNNGV. This CDR3 is built from 14 residues. V lost 4 bases and J lost 2, with 12 bases in between. CDR3 in amino acids: CASSWNRDPYEQYF. As DNA, the CDR3 is TGTGCCAGCAGCTGGAACAGGGATCCCTACGAGCAGTACTTC. Drawing the rest from reference TRBV11-2 and TRBJ2-7, the complete variable domain is EAGVAQSPRYKIIEKRQSVAFWCNPISGHATLYWYQQILGQGPKLLIQFQNNGVVDDSQLPKDRFSAERLKGVDSTLKIQPAKLEDSAVYLCASSWNRDPYEQYFGPGTRLTVT.

The CDR3 loop is CAWSNLDRDEYF. The CDR3 region has the DNA TGTGCCTGGAGTAATTTGGACAGGGACGAGTACTTC. The chain recombines TRBV30 with TRBJ2-7; the match to TRBD1 covers 8 bases. The germline V gene encodes CDR1 GTSNPN and CDR2 SVGIG (reference sequence). This CDR3 has 12 residues. Losses at the gene ends were 2 bases for V and 11 bases for J; bases not matched to a gene: 8.

In this sample, this clone turned up a few times. J is TRBJ2-7 and V is TRBV4-1, with D possibly being TRBD2 (6 bases). V lost 0 bases, J lost 6 bases, and 18 bases lay in between. Germline CDR1 reads MGHRA; CDR2 reads YSYEKL. The CDR3 loop spans 16 amino acids. This CDR3 reads CASSQDPAPSVFEQYF. The DNA for the CDR3 is TGCGCCAGCAGCCAAGACCCCGCCCCTAGCGTCTTCGAGCAGTACTTC.

The gene calls are TRBV7-9 and TRBJ1-5; no reliable D call. V was shortened by 8 bases and J by 2 bases, with 7 bases between the two germline ends. Germline V lookup: CDR1 SEHNR, CDR2 FQNEAQ (reference sequence). This CDR3 is 12 amino acids long. CDR3 nucleotides: TGTGCCAGCGGGTCCGGCAATCAGCCCCAGCATTTT. It translates to CASGSGNQPQHF. Filled out from reference TRBV7-9 and TRBJ1-5, the complete variable domain reads DTGVSQNPRHKITKRGQNVTFRCDPISEHNRLYWYRQTLGQGPEFLTYFQNEAQLEKSRLLSDRFSAERPKGSFSTLEIQRTEQGDSAMYLCASGSGNQPQHFGDGTRLSIL.

This clone appeared a single time. The CDR3 reads CASSYSIRGQSSNTEAFF. CDR3 sequence (DNA): TGTGCCAGCAGTTACTCGATTCGGGGACAGTCGAGTAACACTGAAGCTTTCTTT. J is TRBJ1-1 and V is TRBV6-2 or TRBV6-3, with TRBD1 identical over 7 bases. V was clipped by 0 bases and J by 2 bases; unmatched bases: 12. The germline gives CDR1 MNHEY, CDR2 SVGEGT. The CDR3 has 18 residues.

This sequence joins TRBV7-2 and TRBJ2-7; D is unresolved. CDR1 and CDR2 from the germline V gene are SGHTA and FQGNSA. The CDR3 contains 15 residues. V shed 5 bases and J shed 2 bases, with 16 bases lying between them. The CDR3 region has the DNA TGTGCCAGCAGCCCCCGGGCCCCGTCGGCCTACGAGCAGTACTTC. This codes for CASSPRAPSAYEQYF.

The chain joins TRBV18 to TRBJ2-7, with a possible D match to TRBD1 (6 bases). The germline gives CDR1 KGHSH, CDR2 LQKENI. The V gene lost 5 bases and the J gene lost 2 bases, with 10 bases spanning the gap. The CDR3 is 13 amino acids. The CDR3 here is CASSKQGPYEQYF. For the CDR3, the DNA is TGTGCCAGCTCAAAACAGGGACCCTACGAGCAGTACTTC.

This rearrangement joins TRBV28 to TRBJ2-7; D is possibly TRBD2 (6 bases). The ends were cut back, 3 bases at V and 0 bases at J, with 12 bases in the middle. This CDR3 has 15 amino acids. Germline V lookup: CDR1 MDHEN, CDR2 SYDVKM. CDR3 region: CASSLGDLSSYEQYF. Written as DNA, the CDR3 is TGTGCCAGCAGTTTGGGGGACTTGAGCTCCTACGAGCAGTACTTC. Variable domain in full (rest from reference TRBV28 and TRBJ2-7): DVKVTQSSRYLVKRTGEKVFLECVQDMDHENMFWYRQDPGLGLRLIYFSYDVKMKEKGDIPEGYSVSREKKERFSLILESASTNQTSMYLCASSLGDLSSYEQYFGPGTRLTVT.

The rearrangement links TRBV7-2 to TRBJ1-1; a possible D gene is TRBD1 (5 bases). The CDR3 is made up of 15 amino acids. CDR1 SGHTA and CDR2 FQGNSA come from the germline V gene. Trimming cost V 5 bases and J 4 bases, with 17 bases left between them. In DNA form, the CDR3 reads TGTGCCAGCAGCCCTGATTGGGCAAGGGGCACTGAAGCTTTCTTT. This translates into CASSPDWARGTEAFF.

This clone appeared a single time. This chain joins TRBV6-5 and TRBJ2-1; D ambiguous. Trimming shortened V by 3 bases and J by 4 bases, and 13 bases separated the two germline ends. Germline CDR1 reads MNHEY; CDR2 reads SVGAGI. The length of the CDR3 is 15 residues. CDR3 sequence: CASSYAASGYNEQFF. As DNA, the CDR3 is TGTGCCAGCAGTTATGCAGCGAGTGGATACAATGAGCAGTTCTTC.

This rearrangement joins TRBV3-1 (or the pseudogene TRBV3-2) to TRBJ1-3; 8 bases line up with TRBD1. CDR1 and CDR2 (germline): LGHDT, YNNKEL (reference sequence). This CDR3 contains 18 residues. Trimming at V came to 2 bases and at J to 1 base, leaving 10 bases not matched to a gene. The CDR3 DNA follows: TGTGCCAGCAGCCAACATGCACCGGGACAGGTGTCTGGAAACACCATATATTTT. It translates to CASSQHAPGQVSGNTIYF.